This T cell receptor (beta chain) was observed in a study of blood T cell repertoires in COVID-19. Study-level background: Researchers got acute and convalescent COVID-19 samples from the United States, Italy and Spain. Sample material is recorded as cDNA or gDNA derived from T cells, B-cell-depleted T cells, or PBMCs.

Authors' processing steps: Reference gene primer amplification gave estimated nucleated cell counts. Generated by immunoSEQ multiplex PCR, the TCRdb table keeps only in-frame clones and is missing some. Clonal size and the V and J genes are those of that table, whereas D and trimming came from the DNA. The sample lists 150,000 to 200,000 clones; 80% to 90% were seen once. The sample was peripheral blood. The clonotype originates from a man aged 45-65 years with active or convalescent COVID-19.

As DNA, the CDR3 is TGCGCCAGCAGCCCCGTCGGCAGGGGGCAATTGGTACATCAGCCCCAGCATTTT. This codes for CASSPVGRGQLVHQPQHF. The chain joins TRBV5-1 to TRBJ1-5; 8 nucleotides agree with TRBD1. There are 18 residues in the CDR3. Germline CDR1 SGHRS, CDR2 YFSETQ. Trimming took 4 bases from V and 5 from J; bases not matched to a gene: 17.